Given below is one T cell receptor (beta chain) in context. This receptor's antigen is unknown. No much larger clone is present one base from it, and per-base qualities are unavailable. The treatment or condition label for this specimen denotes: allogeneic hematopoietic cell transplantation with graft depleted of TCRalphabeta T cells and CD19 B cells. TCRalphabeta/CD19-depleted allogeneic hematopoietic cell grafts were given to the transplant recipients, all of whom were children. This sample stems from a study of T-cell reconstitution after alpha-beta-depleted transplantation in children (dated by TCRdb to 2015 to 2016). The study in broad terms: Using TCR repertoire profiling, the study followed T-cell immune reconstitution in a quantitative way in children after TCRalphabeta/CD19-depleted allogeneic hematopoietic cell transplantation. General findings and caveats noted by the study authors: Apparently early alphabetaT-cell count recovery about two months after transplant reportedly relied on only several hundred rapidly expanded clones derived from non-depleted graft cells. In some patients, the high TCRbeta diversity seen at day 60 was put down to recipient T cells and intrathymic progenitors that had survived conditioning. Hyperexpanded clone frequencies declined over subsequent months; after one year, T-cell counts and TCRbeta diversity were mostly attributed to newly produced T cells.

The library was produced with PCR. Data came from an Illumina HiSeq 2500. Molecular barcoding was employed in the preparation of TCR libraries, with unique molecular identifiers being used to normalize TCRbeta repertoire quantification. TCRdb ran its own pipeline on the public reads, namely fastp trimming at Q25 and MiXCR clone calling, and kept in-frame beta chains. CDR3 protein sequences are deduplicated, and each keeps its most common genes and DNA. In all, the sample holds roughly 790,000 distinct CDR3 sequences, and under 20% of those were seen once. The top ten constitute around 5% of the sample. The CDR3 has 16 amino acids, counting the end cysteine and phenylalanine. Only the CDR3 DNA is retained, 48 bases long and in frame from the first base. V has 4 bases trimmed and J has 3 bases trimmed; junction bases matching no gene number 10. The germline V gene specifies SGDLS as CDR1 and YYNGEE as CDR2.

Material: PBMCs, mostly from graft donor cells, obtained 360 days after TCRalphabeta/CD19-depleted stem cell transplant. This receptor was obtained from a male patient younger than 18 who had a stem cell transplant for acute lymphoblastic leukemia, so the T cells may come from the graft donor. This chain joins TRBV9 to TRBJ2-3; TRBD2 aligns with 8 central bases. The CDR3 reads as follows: CASSFRAAGGTDTQYF. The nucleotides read TGTGCCAGCAGCTTTCGGGCGGCGGGAGGAACAGATACGCAGTATTTT.